This TCR beta chain comes out of a study of CD8 T cells in Susac syndrome. Sequencing of TCR beta was performed on blood CD8+ T cells and on blood CD4+ T cells. The CD8+ and CD4+ T cells were isolated magnetically using a negative isolation approach, whereas the TEMRA cells were enriched by FACS. Reverse transcription of 0.5 to 1 ug RNA was performed with random hexamers. Amplification of the TCR beta CDR3 was carried out by immunoSEQ multiplex PCR, which spanned a total of 54 Vbeta and 13 Jbeta segments. TCRdb re-called the immunoSEQ multiplex PCR reads with MiXCR, one entry per CDR3 protein. There are 150,000 to 250,000 distinct CDR3 sequences in the sample; about 95% occur only once, and roughly 0.088% lies in the top ten. There are 14 residues in the CDR3. V shed 3 bases and J 8 bases; nucleotides not matched to a gene: 9. Germline V lookup: CDR1 SGHRS, CDR2 YFSETQ.

The clonotype was recovered from a human donor with multiple sclerosis. The sample comprised CD4+ T cells from PBMCs. The V and J genes are TRBV5-1 and TRBJ2-7; 9 nucleotides align to TRBD1. The CDR3 DNA follows: TGCGCCAGCAGCTCCGGGACAGGGAATACGAAGCAGTACTTC. Protein: CASSSGTGNTKQYF.